This T cell receptor beta chain was recorded in a study of control samples from healthy donors and cancer patients. This clone came up once. Clones were sequenced by immunoSEQ multiplex PCR, and TCRdb holds only the in-frame ones, with some missing. The sample gives fewer than 250,000 clones, 91% of which show up once; over 1.5% is in the top ten. Trimming left V 6 bases short and J 11 bases short, with 16 bases between. The CDR3 has 12 residues. This receptor was obtained from a man aged 30 to 39 in good health. The chain combines TRBV12-3 or TRBV12-4 with TRBJ1-1; D is undetermined. Sequencing was carried out using blood. CDR3 sequence: CASSDPLTGAFF. The CDR3, as DNA: TGTGCCAGCAGCGACCCGTTGACCGGGGCTTTCTTT.